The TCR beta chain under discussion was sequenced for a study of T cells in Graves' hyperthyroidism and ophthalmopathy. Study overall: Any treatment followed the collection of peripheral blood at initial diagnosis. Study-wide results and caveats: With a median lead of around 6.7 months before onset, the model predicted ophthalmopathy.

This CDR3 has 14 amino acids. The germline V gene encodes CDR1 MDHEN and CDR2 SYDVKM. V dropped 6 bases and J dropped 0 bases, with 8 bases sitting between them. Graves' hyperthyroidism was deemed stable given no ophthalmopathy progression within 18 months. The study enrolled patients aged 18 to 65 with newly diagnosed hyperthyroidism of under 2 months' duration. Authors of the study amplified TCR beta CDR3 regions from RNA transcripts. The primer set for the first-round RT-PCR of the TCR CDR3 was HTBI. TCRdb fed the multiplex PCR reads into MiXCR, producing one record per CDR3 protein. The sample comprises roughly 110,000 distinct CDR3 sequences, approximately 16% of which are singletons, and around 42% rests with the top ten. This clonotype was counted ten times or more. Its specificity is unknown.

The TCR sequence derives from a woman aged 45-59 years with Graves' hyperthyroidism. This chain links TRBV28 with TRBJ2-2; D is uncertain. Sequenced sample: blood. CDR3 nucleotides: TGTGCCAGCAGAAGGGTGTCGAACACCGGGGAGCTGTTTTTT. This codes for CASRRVSNTGELFF.